This T cell receptor (beta chain) came from a study of synovial regulatory T cells in juvenile arthritis. The study, taken as a whole, reports: iaTreg TCR repertoires were largely private across patients and partially overlapped synovial Teff and blood CPL. TCR diversity was lower in inflammation-associated blood Treg cells than in other blood Treg cells.

With respect to this clone: Its specificity is not known.

The assay was immunoSEQ multiplex PCR, and TCRdb's table has in-frame clones only and misses some. In all, the sample yields 9,500 to 10,000 clones. The CDR3 spans 14 residues. No DNA was logged. Germline assignment: CDR1 PRHDT and CDR2 FYEKMQ (reference sequence). Sequenced material: Treg cells from blood. Subset denoted: HLA-DR+ inflammation-associated blood Treg cells. The receptor's source is a donor between 2 and 29 years old with juvenile idiopathic arthritis. The V and J genes are TRBV13 and TRBJ1-1. The CDR3 protein is CASSLEGGGTEAFF.